One TCR beta chain is described in this entry. Its matching antigen is unknown. Donors comprised only Caucasian adults living in Nashville, Tennessee. This table comes from immunoSEQ multiplex PCR, and its TCRdb copy is limited to in-frame clones, with some not included. The top ten hold approximately 1.5% of the sample, which has about 1 million clones, about 77% seen once. These data originate in a study of shared clonotypes between healthy human individuals. Study-wide points: As a rule, naive subsets had a larger estimated richness than memory subsets. Generation of non-shared clonotypes was less probable than generation of clonotypes shared by all four donors.

Germline V gives CDR1 SGHNT, CDR2 YYREEE (reference sequence). The V and J ends lost 0 bases and 7 bases, in that order; junction bases with no gene match: 3. This CDR3 comprises 15 residues. The receptor was isolated from a man between 18 and 29 years old in good health. The source material was memory CD4+ T cells sorted from blood. The sample's subset: CD45RA-negative fraction. The rearrangement uses TRBV5-4 and TRBJ1-6; 8 positions match TRBD1. For the CDR3, the DNA is TGTGCCAGCAGCTTGGGGGACAGGCAAAATTCACCCCTCCACTTT. This gives the protein CASSLGDRQNSPLHF.